This T cell receptor (beta chain) is drawn from a study of blood T cells in healthy people across ages. Study results and caveats: Leaving the PBMCs unsorted stopped any conclusive comparison of naive versus antigen-experienced cells. Changes in expanded clonotypes were possibly confounded, as the CMV status of donors was unknown.

This clonotype came up a few times. The target antigen is unknown. The trim removed 1 base at V and 0 bases at J, leaving 8 bases unmatched. The CDR3 is 17 amino acids. Per the germline V gene, CDR1 is SGHTA and CDR2 is FQGNSA. It was with a sample-barcoded 5' primer and a J-beta primer mix that a second PCR of roughly 6 to 12 cycles was run. Tagging of each cDNA molecule was performed by a template-switch adaptor with 12 random nucleotides. A single record per CDR3 protein comes from TCRdb applying MiXCR to the 5' RACE reads. This sample has approximately 880,000 distinct CDR3 sequences, with 40% to 60% found just once.

This TCR derives from a man aged 25 to 40 in good health. The specimen sequenced was blood. The chain links TRBV7-2 to TRBJ2-5, with 7 bases lining up with TRBD1. The CDR3 loop reads CASSLEGQKVYQETQYF. CDR3 nucleotides: TGTGCCAGCAGCTTAGAGGGACAGAAAGTATACCAAGAGACCCAGTACTTC.